This record covers a single TCR beta chain. Its specificity is not known. This sample was taken from a study of T cell responses to AZD1222 COVID-19 vaccine. The germline CDR1 and CDR2 sequences are SQVTM and ANQGSEA. The CDR3 length is 14 residues. Trimming took off 5 bases at V and 3 bases at J, with 15 bases between the two ends. The assay was immunoSEQ multiplex PCR, and TCRdb's table has in-frame clones only and misses some. The sample lists 130,000 to 150,000 clones, 80% to 95% occurring once. General study findings and limits: Just a handful of AZD1222 recipients were seropositive at baseline. Every sample of the repertoires postdated the peak T cell response.

The chain uses TRBV29-1 and TRBJ2-3, with TRBD2 as a possible D gene (6 bases). The material sequenced was peripheral blood, taken on day 0 of AZD1222 vaccination. This receptor was identified in an adult in good health. Written as DNA, the CDR3 is TGCAGCGTTTTAAGTCGGGAGAGGACAGATACGCAGTATTTT. Translating gives CSVLSRERTDTQYF.